Shown below are 24 T cell receptor beta chains from a single sample sequenced in a study of CD8+CD57+ T cells in acquired aplastic anemia. Genomic DNA, serving as template, underwent TCR beta VDJ and CDR3 profiling. TCRdb independently ran MiXCR on the reads; one entry per CDR3 protein. Of 95,000 to 150,000 distinct CDR3 sequences in the sample, 55% to 60% were seen once. Patients sequenced had flow cytometry evidence of CD8+CD57+ cell expansion. Sequenced material: sorted CD4+, CD8+, or CD8+CD57+ T cells (not recorded which) from PBMCs. These TCRs come from a human donor with aplastic anemia.

The V gene is TRBV28, the J gene TRBJ1-2; 7 positions match TRBD1. J was trimmed by 8 bases and V by 7 bases; bases with no gene match: 13. The germline V gene has CDR1 MDHEN and CDR2 SYDVKM. This CDR3 contains 14 residues. The CDR3 region has the DNA TGTGCCAGCAACTTTGACAGGGAAGTAGGCGGCTACACCTTC. Protein product: CASNFDREVGGYTF.

This chain joins TRBV5-1 and TRBJ1-2; no clear D. V was shortened by 4 bases and J by 10 bases, with 17 bases between the two germline ends. The CDR3 consists of 13 residues. Per germline, CDR1 SGHRS and CDR2 YFSETQ. The CDR3 spells CASSPPLNGIYTF. CDR3 DNA: TGCGCCAGCAGCCCCCCACTAAATGGCATCTACACCTTC.

This clonotype was seen ten or more times. The chain is built from TRBV6-1 and TRBJ1-1; D is uncertain. This CDR3 region has 12 residues. V lost 5 bases to trimming and J lost 7 bases, with 11 bases between them. The V gene's germline CDR1 is MNHNS and CDR2 SASEGT. In DNA form, the CDR3 reads TGTGCCAGCAGTACCCTTACAGTTGAAGCTTTCTTT. Its protein product is CASSTLTVEAFF.

There are a few counts of this clonotype. CDR3 DNA sequence: TGTGCCATCAGTGGGGGACAGGGGAACACTGAAGCTTTCTTT. Protein: CAISGGQGNTEAFF. The chain recombines TRBV10-3 with TRBJ1-1; TRBD1 agrees at 9 bases. Trimming removed 4 bases from V and 1 base from J; junction bases left unmatched: 1. There are 14 residues in the CDR3. Germline V gene lookup returns CDR1 ENHRY and CDR2 SYGVKD.

The chain employs TRBV20-1 and TRBJ2-3; D possibly matches TRBD1 or TRBD2 (5 bases each). CDR1 and CDR2 from the germline V gene are DFQATT and SNEGSKA (reference sequence). There are 12 residues in the CDR3. The V end was cut by 0 bases, the J end by 8 bases, with 9 bases between. CDR3 in amino acids: CSARDDGGTQYF. CDR3 DNA: TGCAGTGCTAGAGATGATGGGGGTACGCAGTATTTT.

This chain joins TRBV2 and TRBJ1-6, with 9 bases identical to TRBD1. The V segment lost 6 bases and the J segment 7 bases; nucleotides outside the gene matches: 7. Looked up from germline, CDR1 is SNHLY and CDR2 is FYNNEI. The CDR3 extends over 15 amino acids. The CDR3 sequence: CASRLRQGENSPLHF. CDR3 nucleotides: TGTGCCAGCAGGTTGAGACAGGGGGAGAATTCACCCCTCCACTTT.

This clonotype was picked up many times. The J gene is TRBJ1-3, the V gene TRBV19; D remains ambiguous. Trimming shortened V by 7 bases and J by 0 bases, and 19 bases separated the two germline ends. CDR1 and CDR2 from the germline V gene are LNHDA and SQIVND (reference sequence). This CDR3 has 17 amino acids. CDR3 sequence (DNA): TGTGCCAGTACCGGCCAGCCGGCAGGCCACTCTGGAAACACCATATATTTT. Its translation: CASTGQPAGHSGNTIYF.

Only one count was recorded for this clonotype. The CDR3 DNA reads TGCAGTGCTCCAAGGATCGCGAACACCGGGGAGCTGTTTTTT. Translating it yields CSAPRIANTGELFF. The rearrangement joins TRBV20-1 to TRBJ2-2; no reliable D call. There are 14 residues in the CDR3. Germline CDR1 reads DFQATT; CDR2 reads SNEGSKA (reference sequence). V was trimmed by 5 bases and J by 0 bases, leaving 10 bases between them.

This chain links TRBV3-1 with TRBJ2-6; no definite D call. V shed 3 bases and J shed 0 bases, with 9 bases lying between them. CDR1 LGHDT and CDR2 YNNKEL come from the germline V gene (reference sequence). The CDR3 is 16 amino acids. The CDR3 DNA reads as TGTGCCAGCAGCCACACCGTCAACTCTGGGGCCAACGTCCTGACTTTC. It encodes CASSHTVNSGANVLTF.

The chain employs TRBV15 and TRBJ2-7; D is unresolved. Trimming cost V 10 bases and J 3 bases, with 13 bases left between them. CDR3 length equals 12 residues. CDR1 is LNHNV and CDR2 is YYDKDF in the germline V gene (reference sequence). CDR3 coding DNA: TGTGCCAGCAGTGCCATTCACTACGAGCAGTACTTC. Its translation is CASSAIHYEQYF.

This clonotype was detected ten times or more. V and J are TRBV19 and TRBJ2-1, with D perhaps matching TRBD1 or TRBD2 (6 bases each). V was cut by 3 bases and J by 2 bases, with 20 bases left in between. Germline V CDR1 and CDR2: LNHDA, SQIVND (reference sequence). The length of the CDR3 is 18 residues. The CDR3 DNA reads TGTGCCAGTAGTATTTCGTCTCGGGGGCCAGAAACCTACAATGAGCAGTTCTTC. Encoded protein: CASSISSRGPETYNEQFF.

The V gene is TRBV24-1, the J gene TRBJ2-1, with 9 bases aligning to TRBD1. In germline, CDR1 is KGHDR, CDR2 SFDVKD. The V segment lost 3 bases and the J segment 5 bases; nucleotides outside the gene matches: 7. The length of the CDR3 is 16 residues. As DNA, the CDR3 is TGTGCCACCAGTGATCCTCCGGGACAGGGCAACAATGAGCAGTTCTTC. Translation gives CATSDPPGQGNNEQFF.

The CDR3 is CAISEGGADTQYF. The CDR3 nucleotides are TGTGCCATCAGTGAGGGGGGGGCAGATACGCAGTATTTT. V usage is TRBV10-3 and J usage is TRBJ2-3, with 7 bases that match TRBD2. This CDR3 has 13 amino acids. Germline CDR1 reads ENHRY; CDR2 reads SYGVKD. V dropped 2 bases and J dropped 4; count of bases not matched to a gene: 0.

The chain combines TRBV11-1 with TRBJ2-7; 9 bases line up with TRBD1. The V gene's germline CDR1 is SGHAT and CDR2 FQDESV (reference sequence). Trimming took 4 bases from V and 5 from J; bases not matched to a gene: 9. The CDR3 has 15 residues. CDR3 coding DNA: TGTGCCAGCAGCTCCACCGGGACAGGGCTCGACGAGCAGTACTTC. This sequence encodes CASSSTGTGLDEQYF.

This chain connects TRBV11-3 to TRBJ1-4; D gene unclear. The CDR3 runs to 15 residues. V lost 2 bases, J lost 4 bases, and 11 bases lay in between. Germline CDR1 is SGHNT and CDR2 is YENEEA. The CDR3 is CASSLPHHSNEKLFF. In DNA, the CDR3 is TGTGCCAGCAGCTTACCCCACCACAGTAATGAAAAACTGTTTTTT.

This clonotype was counted ten times or more. The V and J genes are TRBV4-3 and TRBJ1-6; D unresolved. The V gene's germline CDR1 is LGHNA and CDR2 YSLEER. Deletions cut 3 bases from V and 0 bases from J, with 9 bases between. The CDR3 loop spans 16 amino acids. This chain's CDR3 is CASSQSDTSYNSPLHF. Here the CDR3 DNA reads TGCGCCAGCAGCCAGAGCGACACCTCCTATAATTCACCCCTCCACTTT.

This rearrangement joins TRBV24-1 to TRBJ2-7; possible D gene TRBD1, 6 bases. The CDR3 spans 13 residues. Trimming pared 4 bases from V and 5 bases from J, leaving 11 bases between. CDR1 is KGHDR and CDR2 is SFDVKD in the germline V gene. CDR3 in amino acids: CATSEPGTNEQYF. The CDR3, as DNA: TGTGCCACCAGTGAACCCGGGACAAACGAGCAGTACTTC.

This clonotype was recorded a few times. This sequence joins TRBV29-1 and TRBJ1-2; TRBD1 agrees at 7 bases. Germline loops: CDR1 SQVTM, CDR2 ANQGSEA. The CDR3 covers 15 residues. V was clipped by 2 bases and J by 2 bases; unmatched bases: 8. This chain's CDR3 is CSVEYLTGANYGYTF. In nucleotides, the CDR3 is TGCAGCGTTGAATACCTAACAGGGGCCAACTATGGCTACACCTTC.

V is TRBV20-1 and J is TRBJ2-5, with D possibly being TRBD1 (5 bases). The germline V and J ends were trimmed by 0 bases and 0 bases, with 11 bases remaining between them. The CDR3 runs to 15 residues. CDR1 is DFQATT, CDR2 SNEGSKA, per germline (reference sequence). The DNA of the CDR3 is TGCAGTGCTAGAGATCGACAGTTGTACCAAGAGACCCAGTACTTC. Translated, it gives CSARDRQLYQETQYF.

This clonotype has at least ten counts. V gene TRBV5-1 combines with J gene TRBJ2-7; 8 nucleotides match TRBD1. CDR1 is SGHRS and CDR2 is YFSETQ in the germline V gene. The CDR3 covers 15 residues. V dropped 0 bases and J dropped 5; count of bases not matched to a gene: 7. The CDR3 here is CASSLGQGAADEQYF. DNA of the CDR3: TGCGCCAGCAGCTTGGGGCAGGGGGCGGCGGACGAGCAGTACTTC.

This clonotype was counted a few times. The V gene is TRBV7-2, the J gene TRBJ2-1, with D uncertain. The CDR3 is 12 amino acids. Germline-derived CDR1 and CDR2 are SGHTA and FQGNSA. V was trimmed by 5 bases and J by 6 bases, leaving 8 bases between them. CDR3 sequence: CASSPQINEQFF. The CDR3 DNA is TGTGCCAGCAGCCCCCAGATCAATGAGCAGTTCTTC. The full variable domain, with the rest looked up from reference TRBV7-2 and TRBJ2-1, is GAGVSQSPSNKVTEKGKDVELRCDPISGHTALYWYRQSLGQGLEFLIYFQGNSAPDKSGLPSDRFSAERTGGSVSTLTIQRTQQEDSAVYLCASSPQINEQFFGPGTRLTVL.

The V call is TRBV25-1, the J call TRBJ1-2, with 7 bases that match TRBD1. This CDR3 comprises 13 residues. V lost 6 bases, J lost 4 bases, and 5 bases stayed unmatched. CDR1 and CDR2 from the germline V gene are MGHDK and SYGVNS. The CDR3 reads CASSDRESYGYTF. CDR3 nucleotides: TGTGCCAGCAGCGACAGGGAGAGCTATGGCTACACCTTC.

The chain carries TRBV20-1 and TRBJ1-4; 8 bases fit TRBD1. Trimming cost V 6 bases and J 4 bases; bases outside gene matches: 7. CDR3 length equals 14 residues. Germline V gene data show CDR1 as DFQATT and CDR2 as SNEGSKA (reference sequence). The DNA for the CDR3 is TGCAGTGCAAGGGGGACAGGCGTTAATGAAAAACTGTTTTTT. This gives the protein CSARGTGVNEKLFF.

This rearrangement joins TRBV24-1 to TRBJ2-5, with a possible D match to TRBD2 (5 bases). The germline V gene has CDR1 KGHDR and CDR2 SFDVKD. The CDR3 runs 13 residues. V lost 9 bases and J lost 5, with 15 bases in between. The CDR3 sequence is CATEGSRGETQYF. The CDR3 nucleotides read TGTGCCACCGAAGGGTCGCGAGGGGAGACCCAGTACTTC.